This T cell receptor (beta chain) was documented in a study of neurological immune-mediated disorders. There are many counts of this clonotype. Germline loops: CDR1 SGDLS, CDR2 YYNGEE. Trimming left V 4 bases short and J 0 bases short, with 5 bases between. This CDR3 comprises 13 residues. TCRdb analysed the 5' RACE reads with MiXCR anew, one entry per CDR3 protein. The profile covers more than 8,000 distinct CDR3 sequences, with 20% to 25% appearing a single time and 12% to 15% taken by the ten largest. The origin of this receptor is a middle-aged woman with multiple sclerosis. This chain uses TRBV9 with TRBJ2-1; no clear D. What was sequenced was CD8+ T cells from blood. In DNA form, the CDR3 reads TGTGCCAGCAGCTTAAACTCCTACAATGAGCAGTTCTTC. This encodes CASSLNSYNEQFF.